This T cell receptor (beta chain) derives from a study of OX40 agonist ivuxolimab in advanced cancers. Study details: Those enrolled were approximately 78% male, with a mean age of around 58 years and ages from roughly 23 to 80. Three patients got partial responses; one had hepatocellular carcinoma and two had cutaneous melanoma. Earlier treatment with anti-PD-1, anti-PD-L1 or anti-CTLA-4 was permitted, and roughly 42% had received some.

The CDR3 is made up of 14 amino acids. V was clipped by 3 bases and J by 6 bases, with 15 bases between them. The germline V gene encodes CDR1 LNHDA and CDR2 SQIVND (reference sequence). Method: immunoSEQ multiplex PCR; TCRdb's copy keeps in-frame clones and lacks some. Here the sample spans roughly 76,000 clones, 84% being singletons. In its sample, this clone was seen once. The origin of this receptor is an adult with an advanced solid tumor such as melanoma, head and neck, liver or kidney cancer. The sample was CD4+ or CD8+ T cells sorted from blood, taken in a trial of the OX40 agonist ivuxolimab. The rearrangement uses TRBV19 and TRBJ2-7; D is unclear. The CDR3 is CASSINPLYGEQYF. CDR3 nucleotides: TGTGCCAGTAGTATCAATCCGCTGTATGGCGAGCAGTACTTC. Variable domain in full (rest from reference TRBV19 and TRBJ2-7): DGGITQSPKYLFRKEGQNVTLSCEQNLNHDAMYWYRQDPGQGLRLIYYSQIVNDFQKGDIAEGYSVSREKKESFPLTVTSAQKNPTAFYLCASSINPLYGEQYFGPGTRLTVT.